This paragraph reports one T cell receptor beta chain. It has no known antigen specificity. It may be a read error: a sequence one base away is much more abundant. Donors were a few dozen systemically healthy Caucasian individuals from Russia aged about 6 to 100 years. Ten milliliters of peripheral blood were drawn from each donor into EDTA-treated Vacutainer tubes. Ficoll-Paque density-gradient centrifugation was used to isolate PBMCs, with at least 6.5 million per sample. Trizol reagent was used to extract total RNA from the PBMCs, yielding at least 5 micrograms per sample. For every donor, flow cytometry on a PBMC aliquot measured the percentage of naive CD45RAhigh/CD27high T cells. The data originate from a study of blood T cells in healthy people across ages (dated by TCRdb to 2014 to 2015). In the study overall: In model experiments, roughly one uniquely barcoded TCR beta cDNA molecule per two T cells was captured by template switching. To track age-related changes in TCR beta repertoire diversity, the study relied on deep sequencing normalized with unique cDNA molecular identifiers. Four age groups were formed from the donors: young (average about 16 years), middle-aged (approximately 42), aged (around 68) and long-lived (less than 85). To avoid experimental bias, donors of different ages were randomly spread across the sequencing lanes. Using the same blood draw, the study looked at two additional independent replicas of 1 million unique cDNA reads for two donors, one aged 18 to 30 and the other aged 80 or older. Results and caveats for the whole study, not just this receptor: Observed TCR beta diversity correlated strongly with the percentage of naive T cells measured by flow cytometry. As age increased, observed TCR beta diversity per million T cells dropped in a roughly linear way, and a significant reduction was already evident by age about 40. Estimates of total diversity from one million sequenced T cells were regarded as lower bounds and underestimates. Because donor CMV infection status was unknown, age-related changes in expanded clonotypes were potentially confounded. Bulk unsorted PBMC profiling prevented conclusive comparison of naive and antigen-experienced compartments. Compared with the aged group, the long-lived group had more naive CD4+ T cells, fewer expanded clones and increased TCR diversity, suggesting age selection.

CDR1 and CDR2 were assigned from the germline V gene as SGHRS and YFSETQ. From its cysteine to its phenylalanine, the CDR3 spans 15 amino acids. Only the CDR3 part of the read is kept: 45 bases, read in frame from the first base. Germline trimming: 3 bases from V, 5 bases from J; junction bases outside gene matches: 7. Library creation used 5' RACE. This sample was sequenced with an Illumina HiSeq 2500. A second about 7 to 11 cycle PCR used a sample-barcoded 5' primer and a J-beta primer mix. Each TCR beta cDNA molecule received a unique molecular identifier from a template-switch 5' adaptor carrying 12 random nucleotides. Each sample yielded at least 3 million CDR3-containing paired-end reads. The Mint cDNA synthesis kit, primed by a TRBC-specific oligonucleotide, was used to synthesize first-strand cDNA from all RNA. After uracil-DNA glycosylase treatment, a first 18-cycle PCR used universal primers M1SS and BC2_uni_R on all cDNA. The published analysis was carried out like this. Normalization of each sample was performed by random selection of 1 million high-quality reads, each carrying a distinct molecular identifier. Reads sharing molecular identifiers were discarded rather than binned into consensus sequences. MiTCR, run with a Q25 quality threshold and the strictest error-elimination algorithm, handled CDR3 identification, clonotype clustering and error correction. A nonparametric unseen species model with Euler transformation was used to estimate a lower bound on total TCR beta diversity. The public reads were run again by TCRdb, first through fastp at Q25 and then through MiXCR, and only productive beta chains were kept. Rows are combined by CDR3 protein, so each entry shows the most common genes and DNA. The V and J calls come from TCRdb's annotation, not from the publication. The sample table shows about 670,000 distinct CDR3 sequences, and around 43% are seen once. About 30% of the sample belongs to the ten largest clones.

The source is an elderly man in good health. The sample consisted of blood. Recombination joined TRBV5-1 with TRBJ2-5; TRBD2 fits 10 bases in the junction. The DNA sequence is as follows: TGCGCCAGCAGCTGCGGGGCTAGCGGGGGTGAGACCCAGTACTTC. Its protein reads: CASSCGASGGETQYF.